The 20 T cell receptor beta chains in this list originate from one sample, sequenced in a study of T cell responses to AZD1222 COVID-19 vaccine. Data came from immunoSEQ multiplex PCR; TCRdb stores just in-frame clones and leaves some out. Among 150,000 to 200,000 clones listed, 90% were seen once. The source was peripheral blood, collected on day 0 of AZD1222 vaccination. Receptors were obtained from an adult in good health.

The genes are TRBV5-1 and TRBJ2-3; the match to TRBD2 covers 7 bases. V lost 3 bases and J lost 0; bases outside the gene matches: 13. This CDR3 has 18 residues. Germline loops: CDR1 SGHRS, CDR2 YFSETQ. Here the CDR3 DNA reads TGCGCCAGCAGCTGGGGTCCGAGCGGGGAAACTAGCACAGATACGCAGTATTTT. Translating gives CASSWGPSGETSTDTQYF.

The CDR3 DNA reads as TGTGCCAGCAGCCTCTCTCAGTACGAGCAGTACTTC. It codes for CASSLSQYEQYF. V gene TRBV5-4 combines with J gene TRBJ2-7; D is unresolved. CDR3 length equals 12 residues. V was trimmed by 4 bases and J by 4 bases, leaving 9 bases between them. From germline, CDR1 is SGHNT and CDR2 YYREEE (reference sequence).

This clone appeared once. The chain couples TRBV5-4 to TRBJ1-6, with TRBD1 as a possible D gene (6 bases). Germline CDR1 reads SGHNT; CDR2 reads YYREEE (reference sequence). V lost 4 bases, J lost 8 bases, and 22 bases lay in between. The CDR3 is 17 residues long. The CDR3 DNA follows: TGTGCCAGCAGCCCCCCAGGCAGGGGTAGTAGCGATTCACCCCTCCACTTT. This translates into CASSPPGRGSSDSPLHF.

The V and J genes are TRBV5-1 and TRBJ1-1; D unclear. The CDR3 totals 16 residues. The V gene's germline CDR1 is SGHRS and CDR2 YFSETQ. V lost 1 base and J lost 1, with 14 bases in between. The DNA for the CDR3 is TGCGCCAGCAGCTTGACATCTAACGGGCCGAACACTGAAGCTTTCTTT. Its translation is CASSLTSNGPNTEAFF.

The rearrangement links TRBV2 to TRBJ2-1; D is perhaps TRBD2 (7 bases). Germline loops: CDR1 SNHLY, CDR2 FYNNEI. The V gene lost 4 bases and the J gene lost 4 bases, with 14 bases spanning the gap. CDR3 length equals 15 residues. The CDR3 coding sequence is TGTGCCAGCAGTGTTCCGGGGGGCGGATACAATGAGCAGTTCTTC. Amino acids: CASSVPGGGYNEQFF.

The chain has TRBV11-3 and TRBJ2-1; the D gene could be TRBD1 or TRBD2 (5 bases each). The CDR3 covers 14 residues. The V end was cut by 8 bases, the J end by 5 bases, with 16 bases between. The V gene's germline CDR1 is SGHNT and CDR2 YENEEA. CDR3 sequence: CASGDRDGHNEQFF. CDR3 nucleotide sequence: TGTGCCAGCGGCGACCGGGACGGACACAATGAGCAGTTCTTC.

As regards this clone: Other DNA sequences in the same sample also yield this CDR3. This chain links TRBV3-1 (or the pseudogene TRBV3-2) with TRBJ1-3; unclear D gene. Deletions cut 3 bases from V and 4 bases from J, with 7 bases between. Germline V CDR1 and CDR2: LGHDT, YNNKEL (reference sequence). This CDR3 comprises 13 residues. The CDR3 region has the DNA TGTGCCAGCAGCCAGGGCCAGGGAAACACCATATATTTT. It is translated as CASSQGQGNTIYF.

This clone was detected only once. The rearrangement links TRBV7-5 to TRBJ1-4. TRBV7-5 is designated a pseudogene. CDR3 size: 13 residues. CDR3 amino acids: CARSRATNEKLFF. The CDR3, as DNA: TGTGCCAGAAGCAGGGCAACTAATGAAAAACTGTTTTTT.

The chain employs TRBV30 and TRBJ1-1; maybe TRBD1 (5 bases). CDR1 is GTSNPN and CDR2 is SVGIG in the germline V gene (reference sequence). Trimming took 0 bases from V and 5 from J, leaving 13 bases between them. The CDR3 sequence is 14 residues long. Here the CDR3 reads CAWSVPGGSTEAFF. DNA for the CDR3: TGTGCCTGGAGTGTACCGGGGGGTAGTACTGAAGCTTTCTTT.

The chain employs TRBV30 and TRBJ1-5; 7 bases match TRBD1. The CDR3 totals 13 residues. CDR1 is GTSNPN, CDR2 SVGIG, per germline (reference sequence). The CDR3 here is CATDRVGNQPQHF. The CDR3 DNA is TGTGCGACCGACAGGGTCGGCAATCAGCCCCAGCATTTT.

This chain uses TRBV7-2 with TRBJ1-3; D remains unclear. This CDR3 contains 15 residues. Trimming removed 0 bases at V and 2 bases at J, with 8 bases between. Germline lookup yields CDR1 SGHTA and CDR2 FQGNSA. Here the CDR3 DNA reads TGTGCCAGCAGCTTAGCCCGTGGGACTGGAAACACCATATATTTT. This codes for CASSLARGTGNTIYF.

The V call is TRBV7-9, the J call TRBJ1-1, with D uncertain. Trimming removed 1 base at V and 5 bases at J, with 14 bases between. The CDR3 is made up of 15 amino acids. The germline gives CDR1 SEHNR, CDR2 FQNEAQ (reference sequence). The CDR3 nucleotides read TGTGCCAGCAGCTTAGGGGTTGCGGGTTCGACTGAAGCTTTCTTT. Translation: CASSLGVAGSTEAFF.

V and J are TRBV9 and TRBJ2-1, with TRBD2 matching 14 bases. The V gene end was trimmed by 1 base and the J gene end by 0 bases; junction bases not matched to a gene: 15. Germline assignment: CDR1 SGDLS and CDR2 YYNGEE. The CDR3 covers 22 residues. Written as DNA, the CDR3 is TGTGCCAGCAGCGTACCGGGGACTAGCGGGGGTGGGGCCCCGAGCTCCTACAATGAGCAGTTCTTC. Encoded protein: CASSVPGTSGGGAPSSYNEQFF.

This clone was recorded only once. The V and J genes are TRBV5-4 and TRBJ1-2; weak D call: TRBD1 (6 bases). The CDR3 sequence is 14 residues long. The V gene lost 4 bases and the J gene lost 4 bases, with 14 bases spanning the gap. Germline values: CDR1 SGHNT, CDR2 YYREEE (reference sequence). CDR3 nucleotides: TGTGCCAGCAGCCAGCCGGGACAAGTCTATGGCTACACCTTC. Protein product: CASSQPGQVYGYTF.

The V and J genes are TRBV9 and TRBJ1-5; perhaps TRBD1 as D (5 bases). The length of the CDR3 is 15 residues. Per the germline V gene, CDR1 is SGDLS and CDR2 is YYNGEE. V shed 0 bases and J shed 7 bases, with 14 bases lying between them. The DNA for the CDR3 is TGTGCCAGCAGCGTAGACCAGGGCGGGGGACAGCCCCAGCATTTT. It translates to CASSVDQGGGQPQHF.

V is TRBV6-5 and J is TRBJ1-3; 8 bases are shared with TRBD1. The V and J ends lost 8 bases and 4 bases, in that order; junction bases with no gene match: 4. The CDR3 loop spans 13 amino acids. Germline V CDR1 and CDR2: MNHEY, SVGAGI. CDR3 DNA sequence: TGTGCCAGCGTGGACAGGGCAGGAAACACCATATATTTT. Residues: CASVDRAGNTIYF.

The chain couples TRBV7-8 to TRBJ1-1; TRBD1 aligns across 7 bases. This CDR3 spans 13 amino acids. The ends lost 5 bases at V and 6 bases at J; junction bases unmatched: 6. In germline, CDR1 is SGHVS, CDR2 FQNEAQ. The CDR3 DNA follows: TGTGCCAGCAGCGAGAAGGGGGCGGCTGAAGCTTTCTTT. Translation gives CASSEKGAAEAFF.

This clone has more than one count but fewer than ten. The rearrangement links TRBV12-3 or TRBV12-4 to TRBJ2-1; possible D gene TRBD2, 6 bases. This CDR3 contains 13 residues. Deletions cut 2 bases from V and 8 bases from J, with 10 bases between. CDR3 nucleotides: TGTGCCAGCAGTTTATCCGGGGAGGATGAGCAGTTCTTC. The encoded protein is CASSLSGEDEQFF.

The chain is built from TRBV15 and TRBJ2-1, with TRBD2 identical over 14 bases. Germline lookup yields CDR1 LNHNV and CDR2 YYDKDF (reference sequence). With V trimmed by 5 bases and J by 0 bases, 12 bases remained unmatched. The CDR3 has 20 residues. CDR3 residues: CATSVPPGLAGESSYNEQFF. CDR3 DNA sequence: TGTGCCACCAGCGTCCCCCCGGGACTAGCGGGGGAGAGCTCCTACAATGAGCAGTTCTTC.

CDR3 loop: CASSAVHSYGETQYF. CDR3 DNA sequence: TGTGCCAGCAGCGCCGTCCACAGCTACGGGGAGACCCAGTACTTC. The rearrangement joins TRBV7-3 to TRBJ2-5; no clear D. CDR1 SGHTA and CDR2 FQGTGA come from the germline V gene. V was cut by 5 bases and J by 5 bases, with 18 bases left in between. CDR3 length equals 15 residues.